This T cell receptor beta chain was observed in a study of T cell repertoires in aging, cancer and after chemotherapy. Study-wide points: Median generation probability rose over the chemotherapy interval in each cancer cohort, suggesting rebound thymic output.

This clonotype has a single count. Its antigen remains unidentified. Rearranged V-D-J TRB sequences were amplified with a mixed TRB-A/B primer pool. TCRdb re-called the multiplex PCR reads with MiXCR, one entry per CDR3 protein. The sample includes about 15,000 distinct CDR3 sequences, 50% of them seen just once. Peripheral blood genomic DNA, not sorted cells or RNA, was the template. The sequenced material came from blood. This clonotype originated in a human donor in good health.

CDR3: CASSERTGNTGELFF. Written as DNA, the CDR3 is TGTGCCAGCAGTGAAAGGACAGGAAACACCGGGGAGCTGTTTTTT. This chain uses TRBV5-5 with TRBJ2-2; TRBD1 matches 7 bases. CDR3 length: 15 residues. The J segment lost 2 bases and the V segment lost 5 bases, leaving 6 bases of the junction unmatched. Germline loops: CDR1 SGHKS, CDR2 YYEKEE (reference sequence).